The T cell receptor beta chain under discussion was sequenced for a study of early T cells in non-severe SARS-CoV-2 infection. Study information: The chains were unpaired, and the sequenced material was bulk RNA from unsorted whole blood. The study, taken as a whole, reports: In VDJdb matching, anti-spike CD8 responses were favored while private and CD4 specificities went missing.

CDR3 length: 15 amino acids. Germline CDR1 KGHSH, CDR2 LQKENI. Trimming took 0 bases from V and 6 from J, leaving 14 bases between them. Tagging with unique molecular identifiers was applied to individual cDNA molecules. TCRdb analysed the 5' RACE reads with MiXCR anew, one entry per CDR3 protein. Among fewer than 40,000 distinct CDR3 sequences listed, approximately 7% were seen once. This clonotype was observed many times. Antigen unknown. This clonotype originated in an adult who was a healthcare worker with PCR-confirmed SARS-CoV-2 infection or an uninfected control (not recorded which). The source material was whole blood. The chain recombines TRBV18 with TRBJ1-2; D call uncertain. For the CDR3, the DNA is TGTGCCAGCTCACCACCCGAGGCAGACGGACATGGCTACACCTTC. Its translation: CASSPPEADGHGYTF. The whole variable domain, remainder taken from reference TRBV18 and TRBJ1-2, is NAGVMQNPRHLVRRRGQEARLRCSPMKGHSHVYWYRQLPEEGLKFMVYLQKENIIDESGMPKERFSAEFPKEGPSILRIQQVVRGDSAAYFCASSPPEADGHGYTFGSGTRLTVV.